What follows describes a single TCR beta chain. Its cognate antigen is unknown. TCRdb's table, derived via immunoSEQ multiplex PCR, lists solely in-frame clones and lacks some. The table includes roughly 69,000 clones, 91% detected once. This specimen comes from a study of OX40 agonist ivuxolimab in advanced cancers. Study results and limitations: In CD8+ T cells, expanded clones were on average more numerous than in CD4+.

The CDR3 sequence is 13 residues long. Per the germline V gene, CDR1 is LNHDA and CDR2 is SQIVND (reference sequence). Trimming removed 3 bases from V and 2 bases from J; junction bases left unmatched: 0. The input for sequencing was CD4+ or CD8+ T cells sorted from blood, taken in a trial of the OX40 agonist ivuxolimab. The chain recombines TRBV19 with TRBJ1-2; 7 bases line up with TRBD1. The TCR originated in an adult with an advanced solid tumor such as melanoma, head and neck, liver or kidney cancer. The CDR3 DNA reads TGTGCCAGTAGTATGACAGGGAACTATGGCTACACCTTC. Encoded protein: CASSMTGNYGYTF.